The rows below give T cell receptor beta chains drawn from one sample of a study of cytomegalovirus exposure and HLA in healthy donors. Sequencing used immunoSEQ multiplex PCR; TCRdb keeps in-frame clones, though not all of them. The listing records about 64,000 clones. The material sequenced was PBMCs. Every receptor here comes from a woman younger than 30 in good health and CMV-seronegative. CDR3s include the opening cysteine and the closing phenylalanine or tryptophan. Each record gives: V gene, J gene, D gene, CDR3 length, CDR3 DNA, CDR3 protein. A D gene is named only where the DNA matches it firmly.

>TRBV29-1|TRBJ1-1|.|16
TGCAGCGTTGTGAAGAGAGCGGGACTGGGGTCTACTGAAGCTTTCTTT
CSVVKRAGLGSTEAFF
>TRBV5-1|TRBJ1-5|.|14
TGCGCCAGCAGCTTGACAGGGACGGATCAGCCCCAGCATTTT
CASSLTGTDQPQHF
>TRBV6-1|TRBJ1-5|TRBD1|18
TGTGCCAGCAGTGAAGAAGGGGAAGGACAGGGATTCAATCAGCCCCAGCATTTT
CASSEEGEGQGFNQPQHF
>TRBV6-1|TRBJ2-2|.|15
TGTGCCAGCAGTTTAACCATGGTGAGCACCGGGGAGCTGTTTTTT
CASSLTMVSTGELFF
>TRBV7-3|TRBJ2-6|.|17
TGTGCCAGCAGTAAGGCAGGGGACTACTCTGGGGCCAACGTCCTGACTTTC
CASSKAGDYSGANVLTF
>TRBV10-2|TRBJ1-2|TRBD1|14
TGCGCCAGCAGCGCAGACAGGGGAGCCTATGGCTACACCTTC
CASSADRGAYGYTF
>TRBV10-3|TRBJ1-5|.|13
TGTGCCATCAGTTCAGGGGGCAATCAGCCCCAGCATTTT
CAISSGGNQPQHF
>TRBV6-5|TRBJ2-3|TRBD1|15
TGTGCCAGCAGTTATGGGGACAGGGTCACAGATACGCAGTATTTT
CASSYGDRVTDTQYF
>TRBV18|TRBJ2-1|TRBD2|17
TGTGCCAGCTCACCGACTAGCGGGGAGAGGCCGGGCAATGAGCAGTTCTTC
CASSPTSGERPGNEQFF
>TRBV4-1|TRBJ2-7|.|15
TGCGCCAGCAGCCAAGATCCGACAGCCCCAGGCGAGCAGTACTTC
CASSQDPTAPGEQYF
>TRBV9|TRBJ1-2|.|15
TGTGCCAGCAGCGTAGGAGGACAGCCGAGGTATGGCTACACCTTC
CASSVGGQPRYGYTF
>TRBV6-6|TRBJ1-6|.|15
TGTGCCAGCAGCCCAGGACAGAGTCATAATTCACCCCTCCACTTT
CASSPGQSHNSPLHF
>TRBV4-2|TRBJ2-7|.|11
TGTGCCAGCGGGCAGTCCTACGAGCAGTACTTC
CASGQSYEQYF
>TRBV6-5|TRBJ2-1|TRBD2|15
TGTGCCAGCAGTCGACTAGCGTTTCTGAGGGATGAGCAGTTCTTC
CASSRLAFLRDEQFF
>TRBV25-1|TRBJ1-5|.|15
TGTGCCAGCAGTGAATATTTCGGGGGGGACCAGCCCCAGCATTTT
CASSEYFGGDQPQHF
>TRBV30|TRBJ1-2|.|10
TGTGCGTCCTACCGGAGGGGCTACACCTTC
CASYRRGYTF
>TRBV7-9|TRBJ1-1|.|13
TGTGCCAGCAGCTTAAACAGCTACACTGAAGCTTTCTTT
CASSLNSYTEAFF
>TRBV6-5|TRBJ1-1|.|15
TGTGCCAGCAGTTACTCGGGAGGGCTCCGGACTGAAGCTTTCTTT
CASSYSGGLRTEAFF
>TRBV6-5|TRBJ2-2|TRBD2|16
TGTGCCAGCAGTTCCTGGGGGGGGAGGAACACCGGGGAGCTGTTTTTT
CASSSWGGRNTGELFF
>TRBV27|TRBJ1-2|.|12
TGTGCCAGCAGTGACGACGGAGGGATCTACACCTTC
CASSDDGGIYTF
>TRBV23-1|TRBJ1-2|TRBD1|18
TGCGCCAGCAGTCGGACTGACAGGGGAAAAGGCCGAAGTTATGGCTACACCTTC
CASSRTDRGKGRSYGYTF
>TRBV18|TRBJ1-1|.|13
TGTGCCAGCTCTCGGACAGCGAACACTGAAGCTTTCTTT
CASSRTANTEAFF
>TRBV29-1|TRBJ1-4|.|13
TGCAGCGTCACAGGTGCAACTAATGAAAAACTGTTTTTT
CSVTGATNEKLFF
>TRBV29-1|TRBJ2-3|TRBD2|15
TGCAGCGTTGAAGATAGCGGGGTATCCACAGATACGCAGTATTTT
CSVEDSGVSTDTQYF
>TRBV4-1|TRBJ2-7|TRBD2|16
TGCGCCAGCAGCCGGACTAGCGGGGTCCTTGCCTACGAGCAGTACTTC
CASSRTSGVLAYEQYF
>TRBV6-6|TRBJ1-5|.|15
TGTGCCAGCAGACCCCCTTCACAGAGCAATCAGCCCCAGCATTTT
CASRPPSQSNQPQHF
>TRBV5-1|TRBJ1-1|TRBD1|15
TGCGCCAGCCGAACCGGGACAGGGATGGACACTGAAGCTTTCTTT
CASRTGTGMDTEAFF
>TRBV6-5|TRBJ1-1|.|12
TGTGCCAGCAGGAGAGCGGGCACTGAAGCTTTCTTT
CASRRAGTEAFF
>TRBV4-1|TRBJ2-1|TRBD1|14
TGCGCCAGCAGCCAAGGACAGGGCAACAATGAGCAGTTCTTC
CASSQGQGNNEQFF
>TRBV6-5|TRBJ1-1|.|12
TGTGCCAGCATCACAGGGTTGACTGAAGCTTTCTTT
CASITGLTEAFF
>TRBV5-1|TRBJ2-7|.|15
TGCGCCAGCAGCCCCCGAGGCAGGGCCGCATACGAGCAGTACTTC
CASSPRGRAAYEQYF
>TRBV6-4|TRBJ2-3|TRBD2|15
TGTGCCAGCCAAAGACTAGCGGGAGCCGCAGATACGCAGTATTTT
CASQRLAGAADTQYF
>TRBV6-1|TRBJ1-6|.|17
TGTGCCAGCAGTGAATTACACCGGAGCTCCTATAATTCACCCCTCCACTTT
CASSELHRSSYNSPLHF
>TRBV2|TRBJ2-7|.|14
TGTGCCAGCAGCGATATCGGCTGGGCCGACGAGCAGTACTTC
CASSDIGWADEQYF
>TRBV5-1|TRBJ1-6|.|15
TGCGCCAGCAGCTTGGCCGGTAGGGAGAGAGCACCCCTCCACTTT
CASSLAGRERAPLHF
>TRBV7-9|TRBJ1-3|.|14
TGTGCCAGCAGCCCGACAGCCTCTGGAAACACCATATATTTT
CASSPTASGNTIYF
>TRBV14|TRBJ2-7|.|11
TGTGCCAGCAGCCAGAGGGACGAGCAGTACTTC
CASSQRDEQYF
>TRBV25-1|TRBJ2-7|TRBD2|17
TGTGCCAGCAGTAGGGGCGGGGCTAGCGGGAGGGCCGGGGAGCAGTACTTC
CASSRGGASGRAGEQYF
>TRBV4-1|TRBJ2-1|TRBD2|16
TGCGCCAGCAGTCCCTTGGCTCGTAGCGGGAACAATGAGCAGTTCTTC
CASSPLARSGNNEQFF
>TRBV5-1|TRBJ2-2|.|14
TGCGCCAGCAGCCCAGAAAGCGGCACCGGGGAGCTGTTTTTT
CASSPESGTGELFF
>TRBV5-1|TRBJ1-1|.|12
TGCGCCAGCAGCGACTCGAACACTGAAGCTTTCTTT
CASSDSNTEAFF
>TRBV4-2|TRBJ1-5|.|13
TGTGCCAGCAGCCAAGGGGGGGTTCAGCCCCAGCATTTT
CASSQGGVQPQHF